This TCR beta chain is drawn from a study of CD8 T cells in Susac syndrome. Trimming left V 5 bases short and J 5 bases short, with 12 bases between. The germline V gene encodes CDR1 SGHTA and CDR2 FQGNSA. The CDR3 totals 13 residues. This clonotype was found once. With random hexamers, reverse transcription was performed on roughly 0.5 to 1 ug of RNA. Coverage of TCR beta CDR3 amplification by immunoSEQ multiplex PCR extended to 54 Vbeta and 13 Jbeta. TCRdb re-called the immunoSEQ multiplex PCR reads with MiXCR, one entry per CDR3 protein. The table has 200,000 to 250,000 distinct CDR3 sequences, around 95% seen once.

The sequenced sample consisted of CD4+ T cells from PBMCs. The receptor's source is a human donor with multiple sclerosis. V gene TRBV7-2 combines with J gene TRBJ2-5; D perhaps matches TRBD2 (5 bases). CDR3 region: CASSLTRPETQYF. The CDR3, as DNA: TGTGCCAGCAGCCTAACTAGGCCGGAGACCCAGTACTTC.